This TCR beta chain was captured by sequencing in a study of high-grade serous ovarian cancer treatment subgroups. V dropped 5 bases and J dropped 3; count of bases not matched to a gene: 7. Per the germline V gene, CDR1 is SGHTA and CDR2 is FQGNSA. The length of the CDR3 is 16 residues. This clone was counted a few times. Its antigen remains unknown. Assay: immunoSEQ multiplex PCR; the TCRdb copy retains only in-frame clones and omits some. The sample includes some 3,000 clones, roughly 60% seen only once; the top ten take around 9.7%. Tumor tissue was taken before any definitive surgery or chemotherapy was given. Study-level findings and limits: TCR relatedness rose with neoantigen level and trended with mutation load. Bulk tumor TCR sequencing gave no spatial information. Tumors within one patient showed repertoire similarity of about 0.1 to 0.8.

The chain recombines TRBV7-2 with TRBJ2-2, with 9 bases matching TRBD2. Sample: tumor tissue. This TCR was sampled from a human donor with high-grade serous ovarian cancer. The CDR3 nucleotides read TGTGCCAGCAGCGGCGGGGGGGCCGGCGACACCGGGGAGCTGTTTTTT. Residues: CASSGGGAGDTGELFF.